These 25 T cell receptor beta chains were sequenced from one sample in a study of T-cell memory formation after mild COVID-19. TCRdb analysed the 5' RACE reads with MiXCR anew, one entry per CDR3 protein. In the table there are approximately 44,000 distinct CDR3 sequences, roughly 7.2% of which are singletons. The sample consisted of PBMCs or a T cell subset sorted from them (not recorded which). All receptors derive from a man aged 18 to 30 who had mild COVID-19 (a few samples of this study predate the infection). Cell type and time point are not known.

This clonotype was counted between two and nine times. This chain links TRBV28 with TRBJ1-2, with D hard to call. Germline V gene lookup returns CDR1 MDHEN and CDR2 SYDVKM. The V end was cut by 6 bases, the J end by 8 bases, with 13 bases between. CDR3 length equals 12 residues. Written as DNA, the CDR3 is TGTGCCAGCAGCTCCCCCGGAAAAGGCTACACCTTC. Translated, it gives CASSSPGKGYTF.

This clonotype was seen repeatedly, ten times or more. The chain recombines TRBV27 with TRBJ2-5; a weak D match, TRBD2 (7 bases). V was clipped by 6 bases and J by 6 bases, with 23 bases between them. The length of the CDR3 is 16 residues. Germline V CDR1 and CDR2: MNHEY, SMNVEV (reference sequence). The DNA of the CDR3 is TGTGCCAGCAGCACAAACCGAGGCGGGGGCGGCAAGACCCAGTACTTC. This translates into CASSTNRGGGGKTQYF.

The rearrangement uses TRBV7-2 and TRBJ2-1; 14 bases are shared with TRBD2. The CDR3 spans 15 residues. Losses at the gene ends were 3 bases for V and 15 bases for J; bases not matched to a gene: 10. CDR1 is SGHTA, CDR2 FQGNSA, per germline. The DNA for the CDR3 is TGTGCCAGCAGCTTCGGGACTAGCGGGGGTACCCGACTGTTCTTC. This gives the protein CASSFGTSGGTRLFF.

The chain employs TRBV11-2 and TRBJ2-1; no clear D gene. This CDR3 contains 13 residues. V shed 5 bases and J shed 16 bases, with 21 bases lying between them. Germline-derived CDR1 and CDR2 are SGHAT and FQNNGV. CDR3 residues: CASSPSLLPRSFF. CDR3 nucleotides: TGTGCCAGCAGCCCCTCCCTTCTCCCCCGGAGTTTCTTC.

The chain's CDR3 is CASTRTSGGSDTQYF. The CDR3 nucleotides read TGTGCCAGCACCCGGACTAGCGGGGGTTCTGATACGCAGTATTTT. This chain uses TRBV9 with TRBJ2-3; 13 bases align to TRBD2. The V and J ends lost 6 bases and 6 bases, in that order; junction bases with no gene match: 7. The germline V gene has CDR1 SGDLS and CDR2 YYNGEE. The CDR3 contains 15 residues.

This clonotype was picked up many times. The rearrangement uses TRBV11-2 and TRBJ1-1, with D unclear. V dropped 5 bases and J dropped 4 bases, with 20 bases sitting between them. This CDR3 has 16 residues. CDR1 is SGHAT and CDR2 is FQNNGV in the germline V gene. The CDR3 loop is CASSLTRGLMGTEAFF. The CDR3 nucleotides are TGTGCCAGCAGCCTGACCCGAGGGCTGATGGGCACTGAAGCTTTCTTT.

This clonotype was seen a handful of times. The chain employs TRBV29-1 and TRBJ2-1, with 7 bases that match TRBD1. The junction had 4 bases not matched to a gene; V was cut back by 7 bases and J by 1 base. The CDR3 runs to 13 residues. Germline V gives CDR1 SQVTM, CDR2 ANQGSEA. CDR3 nucleotide sequence: TGCAGCGCCGAGGGGGCTTCCTACAATGAGCAGTTCTTC. Protein sequence: CSAEGASYNEQFF.

This rearrangement joins TRBV19 to TRBJ1-2; 8 bases are a match to TRBD1. This CDR3 has 13 amino acids. Per germline, CDR1 LNHDA and CDR2 SQIVND (reference sequence). The V and J ends lost 6 bases and 7 bases, in that order; junction bases with no gene match: 7. CDR3 DNA: TGTGCCAGTAGAGTGACACAGGGGGGTGGCTACACCTTC. It translates to CASRVTQGGGYTF.

The table lists this clonotype with many counts. The V call is TRBV5-1, the J call TRBJ2-7; D tentatively reads TRBD1 or TRBD2 (5 bases each). The CDR3 contains 16 residues. V lost 0 bases to trimming and J lost 0 bases, with 13 bases between them. In germline, CDR1 is SGHRS, CDR2 YFSETQ. Here the CDR3 DNA reads TGCGCCAGCAGCTTGGGGGACGGACCCATCTCCTACGAGCAGTACTTC. Translating gives CASSLGDGPISYEQYF.

V is TRBV12-3 or TRBV12-4 and J is TRBJ2-7; D may be TRBD1 (5 bases). Deletions cut 3 bases from V and 6 bases from J, with 18 bases between. This CDR3 is built from 15 residues. CDR3 bases: TGTGCCAGCAGTTTTGGACACAGGAGCTGGGGCGAGCAGTACGTC. It encodes CASSFGHRSWGEQYV.

By share, this clonotype counts as medium-sized. The J gene is TRBJ2-3, the V gene TRBV7-2; D gene uncertain. This CDR3 is 14 amino acids long. Trimming left V 5 bases short and J 3 bases short, with 12 bases between. In germline, CDR1 is SGHTA, CDR2 FQGNSA. Here the CDR3 reads CASSPIVGTDTQYF. In DNA, the CDR3 is TGTGCCAGCAGCCCTATAGTGGGGACAGATACGCAGTATTTT.

This clonotype was recorded a few times. The chain has TRBV5-4 and TRBJ2-7; 7 positions match TRBD2. J gave up 3 bases and V 7 bases, and 7 bases lay outside the gene matches. Germline V lookup: CDR1 SGHNT, CDR2 YYREEE (reference sequence). This CDR3 spans 13 amino acids. The CDR3 nucleotides read TGTGCCAGCTCTGTGGGGGGGGACTACGAGCAGTACTTC. Translated, it gives CASSVGGDYEQYF.

The V and J genes are TRBV7-9 and TRBJ1-6; D remains unclear. The germline V gene encodes CDR1 SEHNR and CDR2 FQNEAQ (reference sequence). The CDR3 totals 12 residues. With 5 bases removed from V and 8 bases from J, the gap between germline ends came to 7 bases. In DNA, the CDR3 is TGTGCCAGCAGCGCTCAGGATTCACCCCTCCACTTT. As protein: CASSAQDSPLHF.

The V call is TRBV7-9, the J call TRBJ1-5, with unresolved D. Germline lookup yields CDR1 SEHNR and CDR2 FQNEAQ (reference sequence). Trimming took off 5 bases at V and 1 base at J, with 6 bases between the two ends. The length of the CDR3 is 13 residues. CDR3 coding DNA: TGTGCCAGCAGCGGAGGGAGCAATCAGCCCCAGCATTTT. Protein sequence: CASSGGSNQPQHF.

In its sample, this clonotype was seen a few times. This sequence joins TRBV9 and TRBJ2-6, with a tentative D call TRBD1 (6 bases). The V and J ends lost 0 bases and 4 bases respectively, with 14 bases between them. This CDR3 contains 17 residues. Germline-derived CDR1 and CDR2 are SGDLS and YYNGEE. The CDR3 protein is CASSVALGTRGANVLTF. CDR3 nucleotides: TGTGCCAGCAGCGTAGCCCTAGGGACACGGGGGGCCAACGTCCTGACTTTC.

This clonotype has a count of ten or more. The V and J genes are TRBV6-5 and TRBJ2-1, with 7 positions matching TRBD1. The ends lost 5 bases at V and 5 bases at J; junction bases unmatched: 12. The CDR3 spans 16 residues. Looked up from germline, CDR1 is MNHEY and CDR2 is SVGAGI. CDR3 nucleotide sequence: TGTGCCAGCAGTCACACCGGGACAGCCAGCCACAATGAGCAGTTCTTC. Its translation: CASSHTGTASHNEQFF.

This clonotype was detected a few times. The CDR3 sequence is CASSLEGGKGYGYTF. CDR3 sequence (DNA): TGTGCCAGCAGCTTAGAGGGGGGGAAGGGCTATGGCTACACCTTC. This rearrangement joins TRBV7-2 to TRBJ1-2, with TRBD1 as a possible D gene (6 bases). Germline loops: CDR1 SGHTA, CDR2 FQGNSA. The CDR3 is 15 residues long. V was cut by 1 base and J by 4 bases, with 13 bases left in between.

At least ten counts were recorded for this clonotype. The chain uses TRBV7-9 and TRBJ2-5; no reliable D call. This CDR3 has 12 amino acids. Germline assignment: CDR1 SEHNR and CDR2 FQNEAQ (reference sequence). The V gene lost 3 bases and the J gene lost 5 bases, with 7 bases spanning the gap. CDR3 protein: CASSFVRETQYF. CDR3 bases: TGTGCCAGCAGCTTTGTACGGGAGACCCAGTACTTC.

The genes are TRBV6-2 or TRBV6-3 and TRBJ1-1; TRBD1 is a possible D gene (5 bases). This CDR3 is built from 13 residues. CDR1 and CDR2 (germline): MNHEY, SVGEGT. V was pared by 0 bases and J by 5 bases, with 7 bases between. CDR3 nucleotide sequence: TGTGCCAGCAGTTACTCCGAGGGGACTGAAGCTTTCTTT. Its protein is CASSYSEGTEAFF.

Many counts were recorded for this clonotype. The chain has TRBV12-3 or TRBV12-4 and TRBJ2-5; 9 bases line up with TRBD2. This CDR3 spans 14 amino acids. With 3 bases clipped from V and 2 bases from J, the junction kept 1 base outside the gene matches. Written as DNA, the CDR3 is TGTGCCAGCAGTTTCAGCGGGGGGCAAGAGACCCAGTACTTC. Its protein is CASSFSGGQETQYF.

The J gene is TRBJ1-2, the V gene TRBV4-2; D unclear. This CDR3 has 16 residues. V was cut by 0 bases and J by 4 bases, with 15 bases left in between. In germline, CDR1 is LGHNA, CDR2 YNFKEQ. The CDR3 spells CASSQDPTSPGYGYTF. In nucleotides, the CDR3 is TGTGCCAGCAGCCAAGATCCGACCTCTCCCGGCTATGGCTACACCTTC.

This clonotype rates as medium-sized. This chain's CDR3 is CASSATGGPYNEQFF. As DNA, the CDR3 is TGTGCCAGCAGCGCAACAGGGGGCCCCTACAATGAGCAGTTCTTC. The genes are TRBV9 and TRBJ2-1; 9 nucleotides line up with TRBD1. The CDR3 is 15 amino acids. Germline CDR1 is SGDLS and CDR2 is YYNGEE. V was pared by 3 bases and J by 2 bases, with 3 bases of the junction left unmatched. Supplemented by reference TRBV9 and TRBJ2-1, the full variable domain reads DSGVTQTPKHLITATGQRVTLRCSPRSGDLSVYWYQQSLDQGLQFLIQYYNGEERAKGNILERFSAQQFPDLHSELNLSSLELGDSALYFCASSATGGPYNEQFFGPGTRLTVL.

The chain recombines TRBV7-9 with TRBJ2-2; possible D gene TRBD1, 6 bases. Germline CDR1 and CDR2: SEHNR and FQNEAQ (reference sequence). There are 14 residues in the CDR3. V lost 7 bases and J 2 bases, leaving 11 bases between the germline ends. CDR3 sequence (DNA): TGTGCCAGCAACAGGGCCCGAAACACCGGGGAGCTGTTTTTT. Its translation is CASNRARNTGELFF.

The sample holds a few counts of this clonotype. The gene calls are TRBV4-3 and TRBJ2-2; D not certain. V lost 1 base to trimming and J lost 6 bases, with 3 bases between them. The CDR3 runs 12 residues. Per germline, CDR1 LGHNA and CDR2 YSLEER. Written as DNA, the CDR3 is TGCGCCAGCAGCCAAGTCTCCGGGGAGCTGTTTTTT. It translates to CASSQVSGELFF.

The rearrangement links TRBV12-3 or TRBV12-4 to TRBJ1-1, with TRBD1 as a possible D gene (6 bases). The V end lost 4 bases, the J end lost 10 bases, and 13 bases lay between the germline ends. This CDR3 is built from 12 residues. The CDR3, as DNA: TGTGCCAGCAGTTGGGACACCCGGGGAGCTTTCTTT. This translates into CASSWDTRGAFF.